This is a list of T cell receptor beta chains from one sample in a study of response to subunit inactivated influenza vaccine. TCRdb redid the calling of the RT-PCR reads with MiXCR, one entry per CDR3 protein. The sample includes roughly 570,000 distinct CDR3 sequences, 13% of them seen just once. Material: PBMCs from blood, obtained 35 to 45 days after vaccination. These receptor sequences come from a man aged 45-60 years who received an inactivated influenza vaccine. Both conserved end residues are part of each CDR3. The order of the fields is CDR3 DNA, CDR3 protein, D gene, V gene, clone size, J gene. A D gene is named only where the DNA matches it firmly. A clone size is listed for some rows: how often the clone was seen (once, few, many), or a class if it is expanded.

CDR3nt: TGTGCCAGCAGTGGGAGCGTAGATATTGCTCTAAACGAGCAGTACTTC
CDR3aa: CASSGSVDIALNEQYF
d_gene: NA
v_gene: TRBV2
abundance: NA
j_gene: TRBJ2-7

CDR3nt: TGTGCCAGCAGTCTTAAAGGAGACACTGAAGCTTTCTTT
CDR3aa: CASSLKGDTEAFF
d_gene: NA
v_gene: TRBV12-3/TRBV12-4
abundance: NA
j_gene: TRBJ1-1

CDR3nt: TGTGCCAGCAGCTTATCAGGGGAAGCTGATGGCTACACCTTC
CDR3aa: CASSLSGEADGYTF
d_gene: NA
v_gene: TRBV7-9
abundance: many
j_gene: TRBJ1-2

CDR3nt: TGTGCCAGCAGTTCACGGGGGACAGATACGCAGTATTTT
CDR3aa: CASSSRGTDTQYF
d_gene: NA
v_gene: TRBV12-3/TRBV12-4
abundance: many
j_gene: TRBJ2-3

CDR3nt: TGTGCCAGCAGCACCTCCCGGAGACTAGCGGGAGCCGAGCAGTACTTC
CDR3aa: CASSTSRRLAGAEQYF
d_gene: TRBD2
v_gene: TRBV7-2
abundance: NA
j_gene: TRBJ2-7

CDR3nt: TGCGCCAGCAGCCCGGACCCCGGGACTGGATCCTACGAGCAGTACTTC
CDR3aa: CASSPDPGTGSYEQYF
d_gene: NA
v_gene: TRBV5-1
abundance: NA
j_gene: TRBJ2-7

CDR3nt: TGTGCCAGCCAGAATACAGGCTATGGCTACACCTTC
CDR3aa: CASQNTGYGYTF
d_gene: NA
v_gene: TRBV6-6
abundance: few
j_gene: TRBJ1-2

CDR3nt: TGTGCCACCAGCAGAGATAGAGGACTGGGGCGGCAGTACTTC
CDR3aa: CATSRDRGLGRQYF
d_gene: NA
v_gene: TRBV15
abundance: NA
j_gene: TRBJ2-7

CDR3nt: TGCAGTGCTAGAGATTACAGGGGGCAAGGCTACACCTTC
CDR3aa: CSARDYRGQGYTF
d_gene: TRBD1
v_gene: TRBV20-1
abundance: many
j_gene: TRBJ1-2

CDR3nt: TGCAGTGCTAGAGAGTCCAGGATCGATTCACCCCTCCACTTT
CDR3aa: CSARESRIDSPLHF
d_gene: NA
v_gene: TRBV20-1
abundance: few
j_gene: TRBJ1-6

CDR3nt: TGTGCCAGCAGTTTCCGGGAAGTATTTAGGACAGATACGCAGTATTTT
CDR3aa: CASSFREVFRTDTQYF
d_gene: NA
v_gene: TRBV28
abundance: NA
j_gene: TRBJ2-3

CDR3nt: TGTGCCAGCAGATTGGGACAGGGTCCCTCTGGGGCCAACGTCCTGACTTTC
CDR3aa: CASRLGQGPSGANVLTF
d_gene: TRBD1
v_gene: TRBV6-2/TRBV6-3
abundance: few
j_gene: TRBJ2-6

CDR3nt: TGTGCCAGCAGCCACGGAATAACGGGCCGGGGGCTCTACGAGCAGTACTTC
CDR3aa: CASSHGITGRGLYEQYF
d_gene: NA
v_gene: TRBV4-2
abundance: few
j_gene: TRBJ2-7

CDR3nt: TGTGCCAGCAGCCTTACCGGCGAGCAGTACTTC
CDR3aa: CASSLTGEQYF
d_gene: NA
v_gene: TRBV5-1
abundance: many
j_gene: TRBJ2-7

CDR3nt: TGTGCCAGCAGCTTAGGGACTAGAGTTGAAGAGACCCAGTACTTC
CDR3aa: CASSLGTRVEETQYF
d_gene: TRBD2
v_gene: TRBV7-8
abundance: few
j_gene: TRBJ2-5

CDR3nt: TGCGCCAGCAGCTCCTTTGACCAGCGGGCGAACAATGAGCAGTTCTTC
CDR3aa: CASSSFDQRANNEQFF
d_gene: NA
v_gene: TRBV4-3
abundance: few
j_gene: TRBJ2-1

CDR3nt: TGTGCCAGCAGCTTAGTGAACAGGGGACACGAGCAGTACTTC
CDR3aa: CASSLVNRGHEQYF
d_gene: TRBD1
v_gene: TRBV11-2
abundance: NA
j_gene: TRBJ2-7

CDR3nt: TGTGCCAGCAGGAGGGCTGGAGAAAAACTGTTTTTT
CDR3aa: CASRRAGEKLFF
d_gene: NA
v_gene: TRBV6-5
abundance: few
j_gene: TRBJ1-4

CDR3nt: TGCAGTGCTCTCGCACGGGACTCCCGTCGGACCCAGTACTTC
CDR3aa: CSALARDSRRTQYF
d_gene: NA
v_gene: TRBV20-1
abundance: NA
j_gene: TRBJ2-5

CDR3nt: TGTGCCATCAGTGAACAACCGGGACTCGGGGAGGATGAGCAGTTCTTC
CDR3aa: CAISEQPGLGEDEQFF
d_gene: NA
v_gene: TRBV10-3
abundance: NA
j_gene: TRBJ2-1

CDR3nt: TGCAGCGTTGAAGATGGAGGAGGGTTGGGCGAGCAGTACTTC
CDR3aa: CSVEDGGGLGEQYF
d_gene: NA
v_gene: TRBV29-1
abundance: few
j_gene: TRBJ2-7

CDR3nt: TGTGCCAGCAGCACGGGACAGCAAAACATTCAGTACTTC
CDR3aa: CASSTGQQNIQYF
d_gene: TRBD1
v_gene: TRBV7-8
abundance: few
j_gene: TRBJ2-4